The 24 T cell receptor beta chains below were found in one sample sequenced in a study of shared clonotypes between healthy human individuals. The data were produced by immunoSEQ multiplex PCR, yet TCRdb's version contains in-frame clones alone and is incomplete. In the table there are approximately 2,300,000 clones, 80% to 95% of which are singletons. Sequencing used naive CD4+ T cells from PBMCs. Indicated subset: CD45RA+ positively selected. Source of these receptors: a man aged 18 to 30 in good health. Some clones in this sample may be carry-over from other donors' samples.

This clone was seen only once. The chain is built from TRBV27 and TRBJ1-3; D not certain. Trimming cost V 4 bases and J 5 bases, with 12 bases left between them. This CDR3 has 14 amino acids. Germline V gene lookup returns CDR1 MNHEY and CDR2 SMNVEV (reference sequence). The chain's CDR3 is CASSSDGRRNTIYF. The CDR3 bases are TGTGCCAGCAGTTCTGATGGACGCCGAAACACCATATATTTT.

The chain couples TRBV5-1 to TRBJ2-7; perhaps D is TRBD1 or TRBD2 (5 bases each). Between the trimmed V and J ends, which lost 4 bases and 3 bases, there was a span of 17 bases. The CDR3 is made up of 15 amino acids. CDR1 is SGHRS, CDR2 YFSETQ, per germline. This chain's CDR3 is CASSLTPGADYEQYF. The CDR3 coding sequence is TGCGCCAGCAGCCTGACTCCCGGGGCTGACTACGAGCAGTACTTC.

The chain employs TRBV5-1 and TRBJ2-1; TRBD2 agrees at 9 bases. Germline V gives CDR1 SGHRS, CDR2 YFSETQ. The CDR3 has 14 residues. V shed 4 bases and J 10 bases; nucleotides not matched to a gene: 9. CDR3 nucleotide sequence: TGCGCCAGCAGCGACCCCGGGACTAGCCGCGAGCAGTTCTTC. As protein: CASSDPGTSREQFF.

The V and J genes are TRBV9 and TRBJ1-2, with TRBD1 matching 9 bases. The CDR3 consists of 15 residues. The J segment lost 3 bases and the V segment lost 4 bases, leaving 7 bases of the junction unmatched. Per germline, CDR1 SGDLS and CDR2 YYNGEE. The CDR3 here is CASSTTGQGHYGYTF. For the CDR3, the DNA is TGTGCCAGCAGCACTACTGGACAGGGGCACTATGGCTACACCTTC.

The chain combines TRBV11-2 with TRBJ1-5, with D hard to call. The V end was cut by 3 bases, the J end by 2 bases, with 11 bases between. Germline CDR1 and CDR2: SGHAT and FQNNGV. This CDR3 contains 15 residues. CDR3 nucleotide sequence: TGTGCCAGCAGCTTTGGGCAGGCAGGCAATCAGCCCCAGCATTTT. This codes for CASSFGQAGNQPQHF. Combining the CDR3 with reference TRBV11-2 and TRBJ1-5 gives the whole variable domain EAGVAQSPRYKIIEKRQSVAFWCNPISGHATLYWYQQILGQGPKLLIQFQNNGVVDDSQLPKDRFSAERLKGVDSTLKIQPAKLEDSAVYLCASSFGQAGNQPQHFGDGTRLSIL.

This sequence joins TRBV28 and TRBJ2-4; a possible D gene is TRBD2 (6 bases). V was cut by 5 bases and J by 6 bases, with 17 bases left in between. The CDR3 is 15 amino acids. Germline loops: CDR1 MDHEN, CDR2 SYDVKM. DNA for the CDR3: TGTGCCAGCAGTCTAGCCACCTTGGGACTAAACATTCAGTACTTC. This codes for CASSLATLGLNIQYF.

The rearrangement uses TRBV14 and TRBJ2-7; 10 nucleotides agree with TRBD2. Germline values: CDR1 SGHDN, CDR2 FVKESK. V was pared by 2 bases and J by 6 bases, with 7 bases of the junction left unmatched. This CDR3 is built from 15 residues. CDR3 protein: CASSQSASGSLEQYF. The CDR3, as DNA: TGTGCCAGCAGCCAATCGGCTAGCGGGAGTCTCGAGCAGTACTTC.

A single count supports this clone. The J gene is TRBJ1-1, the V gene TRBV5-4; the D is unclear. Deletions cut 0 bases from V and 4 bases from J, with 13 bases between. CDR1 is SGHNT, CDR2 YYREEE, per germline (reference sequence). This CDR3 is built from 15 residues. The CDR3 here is CASSLDAGPTTEAFF. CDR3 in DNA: TGTGCCAGCAGCTTGGACGCGGGCCCGACCACTGAAGCTTTCTTT.

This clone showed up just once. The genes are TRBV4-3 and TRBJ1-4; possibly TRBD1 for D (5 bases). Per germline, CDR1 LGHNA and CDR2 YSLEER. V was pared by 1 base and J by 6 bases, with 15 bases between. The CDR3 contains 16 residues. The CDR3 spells CASSQVGGSRDEKLFF. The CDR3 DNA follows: TGCGCCAGCAGCCAAGTCGGGGGGAGTAGGGATGAAAAACTGTTTTTT.

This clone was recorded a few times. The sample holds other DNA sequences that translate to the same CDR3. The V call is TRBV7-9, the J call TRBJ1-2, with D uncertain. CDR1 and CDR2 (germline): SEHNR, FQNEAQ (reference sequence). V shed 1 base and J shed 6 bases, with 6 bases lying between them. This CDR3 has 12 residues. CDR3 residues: CASSLVGDGYTF. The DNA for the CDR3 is TGTGCCAGCAGCTTAGTGGGAGATGGCTACACCTTC.

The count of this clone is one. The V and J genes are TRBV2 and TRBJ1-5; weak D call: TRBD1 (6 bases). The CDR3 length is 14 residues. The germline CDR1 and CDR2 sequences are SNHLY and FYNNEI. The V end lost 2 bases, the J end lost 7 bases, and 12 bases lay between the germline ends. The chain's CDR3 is CASSERVTGQPQHF. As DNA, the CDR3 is TGTGCCAGCAGTGAACGGGTCACAGGGCAGCCCCAGCATTTT. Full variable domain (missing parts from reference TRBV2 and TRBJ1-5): EPEVTQTPSHQVTQMGQEVILRCVPISNHLYFYWYRQILGQKVEFLVSFYNNEISEKSEIFDDQFSVERPDGSNFTLKIRSTKLEDSAMYFCASSERVTGQPQHFGDGTRLSIL.

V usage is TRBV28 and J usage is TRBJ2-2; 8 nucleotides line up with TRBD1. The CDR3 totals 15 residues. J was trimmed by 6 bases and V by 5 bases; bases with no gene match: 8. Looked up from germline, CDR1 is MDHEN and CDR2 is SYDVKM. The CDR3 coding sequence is TGTGCCAGCAGTCTTCCGGACAGGGCTGCCGGGGAGCTGTTTTTT. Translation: CASSLPDRAAGELFF. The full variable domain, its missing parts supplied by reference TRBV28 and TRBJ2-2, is DVKVTQSSRYLVKRTGEKVFLECVQDMDHENMFWYRQDPGLGLRLIYFSYDVKMKEKGDIPEGYSVSREKKERFSLILESASTNQTSMYLCASSLPDRAAGELFFGEGSRLTVL.

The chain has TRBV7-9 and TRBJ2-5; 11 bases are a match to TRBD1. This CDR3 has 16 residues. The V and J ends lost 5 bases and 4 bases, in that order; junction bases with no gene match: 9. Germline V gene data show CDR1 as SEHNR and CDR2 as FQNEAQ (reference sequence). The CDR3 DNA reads TGTGCCAGCAGCCCCCCCGGACAGGGGGCCGGAGAGACCCAGTACTTC. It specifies CASSPPGQGAGETQYF.

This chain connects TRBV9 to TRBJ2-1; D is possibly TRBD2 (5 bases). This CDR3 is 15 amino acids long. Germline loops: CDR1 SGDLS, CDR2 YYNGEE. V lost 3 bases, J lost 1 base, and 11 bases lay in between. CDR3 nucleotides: TGTGCCAGCAGCGCCGGACGGGAATCCTACAATGAGCAGTTCTTC. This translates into CASSAGRESYNEQFF.

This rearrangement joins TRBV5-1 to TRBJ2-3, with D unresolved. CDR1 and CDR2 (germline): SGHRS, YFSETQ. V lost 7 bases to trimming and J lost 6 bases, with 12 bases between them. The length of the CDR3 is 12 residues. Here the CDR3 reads CASAKPLDTQYF. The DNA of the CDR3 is TGCGCCAGCGCTAAACCCCTTGATACGCAGTATTTT.

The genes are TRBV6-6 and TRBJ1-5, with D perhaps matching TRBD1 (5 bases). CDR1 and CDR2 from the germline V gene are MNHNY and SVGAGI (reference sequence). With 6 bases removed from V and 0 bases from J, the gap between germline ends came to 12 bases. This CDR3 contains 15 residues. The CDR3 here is CASSDDSYSNQPQHF. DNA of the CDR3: TGTGCCAGCAGCGACGACAGTTATAGCAATCAGCCCCAGCATTTT.

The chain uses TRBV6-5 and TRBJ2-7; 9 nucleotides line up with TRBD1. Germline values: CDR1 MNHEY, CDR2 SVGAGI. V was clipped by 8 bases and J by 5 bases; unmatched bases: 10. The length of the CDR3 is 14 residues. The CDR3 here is CASSYRDREHEQYF. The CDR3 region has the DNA TGTGCCAGCTCCTACCGGGACAGGGAACACGAGCAGTACTTC.

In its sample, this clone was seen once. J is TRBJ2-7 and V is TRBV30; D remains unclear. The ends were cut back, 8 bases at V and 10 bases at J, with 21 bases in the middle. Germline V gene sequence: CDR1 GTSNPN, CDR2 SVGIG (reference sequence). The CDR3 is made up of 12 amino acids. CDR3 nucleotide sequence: TGTGCCGCTCTCTGGGTGCCTTCGGATCAGTACTTC. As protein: CAALWVPSDQYF.

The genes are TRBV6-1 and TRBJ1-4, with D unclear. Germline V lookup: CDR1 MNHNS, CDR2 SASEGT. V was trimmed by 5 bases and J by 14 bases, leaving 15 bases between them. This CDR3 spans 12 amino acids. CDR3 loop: CASSRGPEELFF. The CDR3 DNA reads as TGTGCCAGCAGTCGCGGGCCTGAAGAGCTGTTTTTT.

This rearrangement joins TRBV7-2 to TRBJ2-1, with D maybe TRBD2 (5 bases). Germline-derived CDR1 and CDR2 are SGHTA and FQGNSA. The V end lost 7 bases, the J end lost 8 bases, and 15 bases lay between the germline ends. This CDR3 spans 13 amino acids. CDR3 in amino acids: CASTLQRRDEQFF. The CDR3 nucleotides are TGTGCCAGCACCCTACAAAGGCGGGATGAGCAGTTCTTC.

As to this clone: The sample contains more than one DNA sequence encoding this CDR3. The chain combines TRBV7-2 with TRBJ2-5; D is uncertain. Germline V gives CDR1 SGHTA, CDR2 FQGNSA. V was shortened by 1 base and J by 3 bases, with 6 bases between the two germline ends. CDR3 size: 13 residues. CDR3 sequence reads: CASSLVGKETQYF. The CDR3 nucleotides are TGTGCCAGCAGCTTAGTAGGGAAAGAGACCCAGTACTTC.

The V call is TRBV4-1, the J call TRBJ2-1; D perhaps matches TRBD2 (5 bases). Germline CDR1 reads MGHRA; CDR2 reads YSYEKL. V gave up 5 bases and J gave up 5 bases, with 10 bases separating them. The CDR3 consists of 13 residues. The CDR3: CASSLGRNNEQFF. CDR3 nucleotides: TGCGCCAGCAGCTTGGGGAGAAACAATGAGCAGTTCTTC.

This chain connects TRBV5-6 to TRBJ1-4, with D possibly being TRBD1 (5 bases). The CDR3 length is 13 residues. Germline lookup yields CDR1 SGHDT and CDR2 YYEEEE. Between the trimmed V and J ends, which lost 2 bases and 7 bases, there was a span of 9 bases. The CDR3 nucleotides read TGTGCCAGCAGCTTTGGGGCAGGTGAAAAACTGTTTTTT. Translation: CASSFGAGEKLFF.

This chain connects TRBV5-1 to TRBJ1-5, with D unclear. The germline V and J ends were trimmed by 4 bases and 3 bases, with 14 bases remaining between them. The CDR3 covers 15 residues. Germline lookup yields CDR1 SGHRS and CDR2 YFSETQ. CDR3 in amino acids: CASSPLGGNNQPQHF. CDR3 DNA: TGCGCCAGCAGCCCCCTCGGCGGGAACAATCAGCCCCAGCATTTT.